Each of the 9 T cell receptor beta chains below was sequenced from the same sample in a study of blood T cell repertoires in COVID-19. Sequencing used immunoSEQ multiplex PCR; TCRdb keeps in-frame clones, though not all of them. The sample lists 31,000 or so clones, around 87% occurring once. The specimen was peripheral blood. These receptors all come from a man between 60 and 70 years old with active COVID-19.

This chain uses TRBV18 with TRBJ2-5; D is perhaps TRBD2 (6 bases). Trimming took off 6 bases at V and 5 bases at J, with 19 bases between the two ends. Germline CDR1 is KGHSH and CDR2 is LQKENI. CDR3 length: 15 amino acids. As DNA, the CDR3 is TGTGCCAGCTCGTACAGGAGGGCCAGTAGGGAGACCCAGTACTTC. Amino acid sequence: CASSYRRASRETQYF.

This clone was observed a few times. The J gene is TRBJ1-2, the V gene TRBV28; TRBD1 is a possible D gene (6 bases). Germline V gene data show CDR1 as MDHEN and CDR2 as SYDVKM. The V gene lost 0 bases and the J gene lost 6 bases, with 11 bases spanning the gap. This CDR3 has 14 amino acids. CDR3 in DNA: TGTGCCAGCAGTTTATGGGGGGGGCTGGATGGCTACACCTTC. Translation: CASSLWGGLDGYTF.

V gene TRBV3-1 (or the pseudogene TRBV3-2) combines with J gene TRBJ2-2; 9 nucleotides line up with TRBD2. Per the germline V gene, CDR1 is LGHDT and CDR2 is YNNKEL (reference sequence). This CDR3 spans 16 amino acids. V shed 0 bases and J 4 bases; nucleotides not matched to a gene: 3. The CDR3 protein is CASSQEPAGGTGELFF. CDR3 DNA: TGTGCCAGCAGCCAAGAGCCAGCGGGGGGCACCGGGGAGCTGTTTTTT.

The chain couples TRBV21-1 to TRBJ1-2; TRBD1, the D gene given by the table, was not confirmed from the DNA. TRBV21-1 has pseudogene status. The CDR3 sequence is 12 residues long. For the CDR3, the DNA is TGTGCCAGCCAGGGTAAGGATTATGGCTACACCTTC. It yields the protein CASQGKDYGYTF.

This clone occurred a few times. The genes are TRBV24-1 and TRBJ1-2; a weak D match, TRBD1 (5 bases). Germline assignment: CDR1 KGHDR and CDR2 SFDVKD. This CDR3 region has 13 residues. Trimming took 7 bases from V and 2 from J, leaving 10 bases between them. CDR3 nucleotides: TGTGCCACCAGGGCCGGGGGGAACTATGGCTACACCTTC. Its translation is CATRAGGNYGYTF.

V and J are TRBV10-3 and TRBJ1-5, with D unclear. Trimming removed 0 bases at V and 11 bases at J, with 8 bases between. Germline V gene data show CDR1 as ENHRY and CDR2 as SYGVKD. The CDR3 runs 12 residues. CDR3 DNA: TGTGCCATCAGTGAGTCGCGGTTGGCCCAGCATTTT. It specifies CAISESRLAQHF.

The chain carries TRBV11-2 and TRBJ2-2, with TRBD2 identical over 7 bases. CDR1 and CDR2 (germline): SGHAT, FQNNGV. This CDR3 contains 14 residues. V shed 7 bases and J 5 bases; nucleotides not matched to a gene: 7. The CDR3 bases are TGTGCCAGCACCCTCGACGGGAGGACCGGGGAGCTGTTTTTT. Its translation: CASTLDGRTGELFF.

The chain recombines TRBV4-1 with TRBJ1-2; 7 bases align to TRBD1. CDR3 size: 16 residues. CDR1 MGHRA and CDR2 YSYEKL come from the germline V gene. Trimming removed 2 bases from V and 1 base from J; junction bases left unmatched: 7. The CDR3 DNA sequence: TGCGCCAGCAGCCAACCGGGACAGCGCCGTAACTATGGCTACACCTTC. Its protein is CASSQPGQRRNYGYTF.

J is TRBJ2-1 and V is TRBV7-2; D gene unclear. V lost 5 bases and J lost 1, with 6 bases in between. This CDR3 contains 13 residues. Germline-derived CDR1 and CDR2 are SGHTA and FQGNSA. The CDR3 here is CASSPHSYNEQFF. The CDR3 nucleotides are TGTGCCAGCAGCCCCCATTCCTACAATGAGCAGTTCTTC. The variable domain in full, completed from reference TRBV7-2 and TRBJ2-1, reads GAGVSQSPSNKVTEKGKDVELRCDPISGHTALYWYRQSLGQGLEFLIYFQGNSAPDKSGLPSDRFSAERTGGSVSTLTIQRTQQEDSAVYLCASSPHSYNEQFFGPGTRLTVL.